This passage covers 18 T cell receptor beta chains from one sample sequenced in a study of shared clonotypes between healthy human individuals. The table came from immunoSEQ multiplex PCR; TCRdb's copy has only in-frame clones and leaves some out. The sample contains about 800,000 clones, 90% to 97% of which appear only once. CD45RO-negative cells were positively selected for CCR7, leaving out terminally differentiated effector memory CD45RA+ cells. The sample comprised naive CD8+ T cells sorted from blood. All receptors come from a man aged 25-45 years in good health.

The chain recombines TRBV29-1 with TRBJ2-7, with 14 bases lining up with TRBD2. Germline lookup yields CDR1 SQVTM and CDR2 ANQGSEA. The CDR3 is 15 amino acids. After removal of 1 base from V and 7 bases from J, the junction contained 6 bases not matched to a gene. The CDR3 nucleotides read TGCAGCGTTGAAGGCGGGACTAGCGGGAGTTTAGAGCAGTACTTC. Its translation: CSVEGGTSGSLEQYF.

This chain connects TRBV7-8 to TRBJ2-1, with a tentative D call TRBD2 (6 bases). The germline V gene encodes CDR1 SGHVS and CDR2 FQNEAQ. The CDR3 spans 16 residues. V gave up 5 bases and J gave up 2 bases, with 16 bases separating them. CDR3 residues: CASSARSGATYNEQFF. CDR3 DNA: TGTGCCAGCAGCGCACGCTCGGGAGCGACCTACAATGAGCAGTTCTTC.

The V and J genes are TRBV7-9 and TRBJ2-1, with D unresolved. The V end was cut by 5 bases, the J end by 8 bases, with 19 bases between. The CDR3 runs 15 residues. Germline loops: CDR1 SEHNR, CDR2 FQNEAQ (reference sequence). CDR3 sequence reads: CASSPGSTVGYEQFF. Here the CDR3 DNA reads TGTGCCAGCAGCCCCGGGTCCACAGTGGGCTATGAGCAGTTCTTC.

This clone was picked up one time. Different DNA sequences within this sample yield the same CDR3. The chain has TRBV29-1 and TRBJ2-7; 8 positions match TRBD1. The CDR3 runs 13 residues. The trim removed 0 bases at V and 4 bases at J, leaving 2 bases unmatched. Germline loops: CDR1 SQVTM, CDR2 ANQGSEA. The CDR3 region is CSVEDRGPYEQYF. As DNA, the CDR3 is TGCAGCGTTGAAGACAGGGGGCCTTACGAGCAGTACTTC.

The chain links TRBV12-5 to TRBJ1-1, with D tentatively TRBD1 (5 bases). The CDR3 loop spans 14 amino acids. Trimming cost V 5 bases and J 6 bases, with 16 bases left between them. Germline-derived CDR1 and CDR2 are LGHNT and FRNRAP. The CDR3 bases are TGTGCTAGTGGTAATACAATAGGGACGCCTGAAGCTTTCTTT. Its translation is CASGNTIGTPEAFF. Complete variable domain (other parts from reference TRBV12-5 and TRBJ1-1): DARVTQTPRHKVTEMGQEVTMRCQPILGHNTVFWYRQTMMQGLELLAYFRNRAPLDDSGMPKDRFSAEMPDATLATLKIQPSEPRDSAVYFCASGNTIGTPEAFFGQGTRLTVV.

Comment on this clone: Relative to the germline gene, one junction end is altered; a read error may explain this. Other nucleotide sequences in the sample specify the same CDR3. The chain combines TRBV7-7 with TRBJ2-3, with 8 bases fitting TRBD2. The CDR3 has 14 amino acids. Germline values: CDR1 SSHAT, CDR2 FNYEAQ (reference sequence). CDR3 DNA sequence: TGTGCTAGCAGCCCGGGACTAGGGACAGATACGCAGTATTTT. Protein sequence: CASSPGLGTDTQYF.

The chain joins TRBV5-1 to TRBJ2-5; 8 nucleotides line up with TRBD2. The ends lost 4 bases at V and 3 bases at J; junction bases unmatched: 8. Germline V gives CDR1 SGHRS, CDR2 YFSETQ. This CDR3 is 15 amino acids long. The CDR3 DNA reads TGCGCCAGCAGCAGTAGGACTAGCCAAGAAGAGACCCAGTACTTC. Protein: CASSSRTSQEETQYF.

CDR3 in DNA: TGTGCCAGCAGTGAATTCAGGGGGTTTGTCTCGGACTATGGCTACACCTTC. It is translated as CASSEFRGFVSDYGYTF. This chain joins TRBV25-1 and TRBJ1-2, with TRBD1 identical over 7 bases. The germline CDR1 and CDR2 sequences are MGHDK and SYGVNS. This CDR3 spans 17 amino acids. V lost 1 base, J lost 3 bases, and 11 bases stayed unmatched.

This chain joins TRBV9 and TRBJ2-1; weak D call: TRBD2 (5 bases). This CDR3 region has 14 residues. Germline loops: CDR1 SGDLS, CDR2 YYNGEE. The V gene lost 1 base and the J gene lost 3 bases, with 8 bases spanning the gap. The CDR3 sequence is CASSVFGDYNEQFF. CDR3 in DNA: TGTGCCAGCAGCGTATTCGGGGACTACAATGAGCAGTTCTTC.

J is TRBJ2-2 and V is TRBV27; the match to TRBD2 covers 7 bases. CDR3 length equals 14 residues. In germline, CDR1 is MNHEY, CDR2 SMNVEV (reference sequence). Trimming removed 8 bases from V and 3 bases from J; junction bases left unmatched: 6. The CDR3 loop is CASVGLVDTGELFF. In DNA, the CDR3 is TGTGCCAGCGTAGGACTAGTGGACACCGGGGAGCTGTTTTTT.

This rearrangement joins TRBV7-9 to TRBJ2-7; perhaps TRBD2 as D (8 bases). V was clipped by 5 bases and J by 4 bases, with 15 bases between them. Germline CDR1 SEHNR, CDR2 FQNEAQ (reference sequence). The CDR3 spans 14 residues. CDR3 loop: CASSRREGAYEQYF. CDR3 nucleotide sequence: TGTGCCAGCAGCCGCCGGGAGGGGGCTTACGAGCAGTACTTC.

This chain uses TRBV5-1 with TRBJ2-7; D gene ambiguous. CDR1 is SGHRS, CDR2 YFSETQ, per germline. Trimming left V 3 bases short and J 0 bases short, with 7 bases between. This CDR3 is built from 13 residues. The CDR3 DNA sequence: TGCGCCAGCAGCTCCGCGGCCTCCTACGAGCAGTACTTC. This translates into CASSSAASYEQYF.

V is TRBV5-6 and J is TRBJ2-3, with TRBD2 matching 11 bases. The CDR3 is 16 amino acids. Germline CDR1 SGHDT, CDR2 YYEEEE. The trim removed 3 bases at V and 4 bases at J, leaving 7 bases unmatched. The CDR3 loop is CASSWRLAGGSDTQYF. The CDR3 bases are TGTGCCAGCAGCTGGAGGCTAGCGGGAGGTTCAGATACGCAGTATTTT. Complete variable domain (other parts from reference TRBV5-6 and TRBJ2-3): DAGVTQSPTHLIKTRGQQVTLRCSPKSGHDTVSWYQQALGQGPQFIFQYYEEEERQRGNFPDRFSGHQFPNYSSELNVNALLLGDSALYLCASSWRLAGGSDTQYFGPGTRLTVL.

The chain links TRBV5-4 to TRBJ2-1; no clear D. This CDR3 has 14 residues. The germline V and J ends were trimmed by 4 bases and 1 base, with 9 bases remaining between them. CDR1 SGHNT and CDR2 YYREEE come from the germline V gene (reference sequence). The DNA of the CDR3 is TGTGCCAGCAGCCCCGTTGGGTCCTACAATGAGCAGTTCTTC. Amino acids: CASSPVGSYNEQFF.

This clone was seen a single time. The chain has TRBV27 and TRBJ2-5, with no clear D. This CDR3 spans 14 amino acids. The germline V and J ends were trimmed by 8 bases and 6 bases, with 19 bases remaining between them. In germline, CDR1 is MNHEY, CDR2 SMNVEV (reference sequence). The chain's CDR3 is CASSLDPLLKTQYF. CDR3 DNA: TGTGCCAGCTCCCTGGACCCCCTACTCAAGACCCAGTACTTC.

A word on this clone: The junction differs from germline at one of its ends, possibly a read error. The CDR3 DNA reads as TGTGCCAGCGAAAGGGTGGGGGACTGGGCCGTGGTATTT. As protein: CASERVGDWAVVF. This chain connects TRBV11-2 to TRBJ2-3, with D perhaps matching TRBD2 (6 bases). This CDR3 has 13 residues. The germline V gene encodes CDR1 SGHAT and CDR2 FQNNGV. The whole variable domain, remainder taken from reference TRBV11-2 and TRBJ2-3, is EAGVAQSPRYKIIEKRQSVAFWCNPISGHATLYWYQQILGQGPKLLIQFQNNGVVDDSQLPKDRFSAERLKGVDSTLKIQPAKLEDSAVYLCASERVGDWAVVFGPGTRLTVL.

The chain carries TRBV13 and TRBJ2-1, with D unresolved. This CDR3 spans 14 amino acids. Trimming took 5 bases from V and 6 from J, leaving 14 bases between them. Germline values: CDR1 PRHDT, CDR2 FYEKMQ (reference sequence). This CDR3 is CASSRSGQGNEQFF. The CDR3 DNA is TGTGCCAGCAGCCGATCGGGCCAAGGCAATGAGCAGTTCTTC.

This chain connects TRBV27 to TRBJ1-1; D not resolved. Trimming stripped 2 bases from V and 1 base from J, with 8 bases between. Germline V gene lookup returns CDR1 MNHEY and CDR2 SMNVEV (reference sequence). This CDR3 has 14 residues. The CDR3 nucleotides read TGTGCCAGCAGTTTAAGGGCAGGGAACACTGAAGCTTTCTTT. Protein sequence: CASSLRAGNTEAFF.